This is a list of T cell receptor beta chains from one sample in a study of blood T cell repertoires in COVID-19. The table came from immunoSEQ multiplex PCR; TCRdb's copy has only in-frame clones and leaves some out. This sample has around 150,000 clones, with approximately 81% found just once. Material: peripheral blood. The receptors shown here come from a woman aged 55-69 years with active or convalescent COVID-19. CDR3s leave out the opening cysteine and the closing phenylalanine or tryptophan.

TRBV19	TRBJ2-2	ASSLGSRGLNTGELF
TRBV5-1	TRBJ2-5	ASGVTGQGNQETQY
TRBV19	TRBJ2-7	ASSPGLAGGTYEQY
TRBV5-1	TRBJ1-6	ASSPGHQNSPLH
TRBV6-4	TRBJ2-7	ACHGGTSGRLHSYEQY
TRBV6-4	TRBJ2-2	ASQNQPGGSGELF
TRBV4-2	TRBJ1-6	ASSQDKERTEDSPLH
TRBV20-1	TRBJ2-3	SAEYSDTQY
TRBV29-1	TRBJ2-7	SAGGREHNEQY
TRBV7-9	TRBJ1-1	ASSPRGAANTEAF
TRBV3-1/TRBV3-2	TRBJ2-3	ASSQTAGAGADTQY
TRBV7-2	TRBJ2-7	ASSFSGTYYEQY
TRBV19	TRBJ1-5	ASSWGQVNNQPQH
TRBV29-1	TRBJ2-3	SVRIAGGADTQY
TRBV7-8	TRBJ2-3	ASSPSRRDRTDTQY
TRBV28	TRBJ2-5	ASSSGGPKETQY
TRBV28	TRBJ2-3	ASSGDRGGRTDTQY
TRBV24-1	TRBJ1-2	ATSDFGDGYT
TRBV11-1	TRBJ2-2	ASRWVARTGELF
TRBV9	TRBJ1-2	ASSVGDRPNYGYT
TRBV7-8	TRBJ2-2	ASSWGGVENTGELF
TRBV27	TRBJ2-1	ASSFRAGGLNEQF
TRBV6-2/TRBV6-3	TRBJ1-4	ASSWTGGIEKLF
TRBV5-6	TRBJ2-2	ASSLVLVTPNTGELF
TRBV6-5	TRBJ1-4	ASRGTGREKLF
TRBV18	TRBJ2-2	ASSPARGGVNTGELF
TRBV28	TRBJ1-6	ASSSPSPAYNSPLH
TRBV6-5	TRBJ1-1	ASSRGGTEAF
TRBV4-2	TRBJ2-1	ASSQEAGLAGAEQF